These T cell receptor beta chains were read from a single sample in a study of CD8 T cells in Susac syndrome. TCRdb ran MiXCR on the immunoSEQ multiplex PCR reads and lists one entry per CDR3 protein. The sample has fewer than 150,000 distinct CDR3 sequences, approximately 90% seen once. Sequencing was carried out using CD8+ T cells from PBMCs. All receptors derive from a human donor with multiple sclerosis. Both conserved end residues are part of each CDR3. Each record gives: D gene, V gene, clone size, J gene, CDR3 protein, CDR3 DNA. D genes are given only for firm matches. Part of the rows lack a size; the others show once, few, many or a class for expanded clones.

D gene: TRBD1
V gene: TRBV4-3
clone size: .
J gene: TRBJ1-2
CDR3 protein: CASSQDLEGANGYTF
CDR3 DNA: TGCGCCAGCAGCCAAGATCTCGAGGGGGCGAATGGCTACACCTTC

D gene: TRBD2
V gene: TRBV3-1
clone size: .
J gene: TRBJ2-5
CDR3 protein: CASSQDPRAGVETQYF
CDR3 DNA: TGTGCCAGCAGCCAAGATCCTCGAGCGGGAGTGGAGACCCAGTACTTC

D gene: .
V gene: TRBV7-9
clone size: .
J gene: TRBJ2-2
CDR3 protein: CASSLSFVGSGTGELFF
CDR3 DNA: TGTGCCAGCAGCTTAAGTTTTGTGGGGAGTGGCACCGGGGAGCTGTTTTTT

D gene: .
V gene: TRBV30
clone size: .
J gene: TRBJ1-5
CDR3 protein: CAWSVLIGPQPQHF
CDR3 DNA: TGTGCCTGGAGTGTACTGATCGGTCCGCAGCCCCAGCATTTT

D gene: TRBD1
V gene: TRBV13
clone size: .
J gene: TRBJ1-5
CDR3 protein: CASSFTGTGHYSNQPQHF
CDR3 DNA: TGTGCCAGCAGCTTCACCGGGACAGGTCACTATAGCAATCAGCCCCAGCATTTT

D gene: .
V gene: TRBV12-3/TRBV12-4
clone size: .
J gene: TRBJ2-1
CDR3 protein: CVSSFREPPGNEQFF
CDR3 DNA: TGTGTCAGCAGTTTCCGGGAGCCTCCGGGGAATGAGCAGTTCTTC

D gene: .
V gene: TRBV4-3
clone size: .
J gene: TRBJ2-2
CDR3 protein: CASSPALVRTGELFF
CDR3 DNA: TGCGCCAGCAGCCCGGCGCTAGTGCGCACCGGGGAGCTGTTTTTT

D gene: TRBD1
V gene: TRBV5-6
clone size: .
J gene: TRBJ1-2
CDR3 protein: CASSSPGQPLNGYTF
CDR3 DNA: TGTGCCAGCAGCTCCCCGGGACAGCCGCTCAATGGCTACACCTTC

D gene: .
V gene: TRBV9
clone size: .
J gene: TRBJ1-3
CDR3 protein: CASSVGGLSGNTIYF
CDR3 DNA: TGTGCCAGCAGCGTCGGGGGGCTATCTGGAAACACCATATATTTT

D gene: .
V gene: TRBV7-8
clone size: .
J gene: TRBJ1-1
CDR3 protein: CASSSGTLIAFF
CDR3 DNA: TGTGCCAGCAGCTCCGGGACCCTCATAGCTTTCTTT

D gene: .
V gene: TRBV6-1
clone size: once
J gene: TRBJ1-5
CDR3 protein: CASSEWGGNQPQHF
CDR3 DNA: TGTGCCAGCAGTGAGTGGGGAGGTAATCAGCCCCAGCATTTT

D gene: TRBD2
V gene: TRBV28
clone size: .
J gene: TRBJ2-1
CDR3 protein: CASSFGLAGGPGSYNEQFF
CDR3 DNA: TGTGCCAGCAGTTTCGGACTAGCGGGAGGGCCTGGTTCCTACAATGAGCAGTTCTTC

D gene: .
V gene: TRBV27
clone size: .
J gene: TRBJ1-1
CDR3 protein: CASSPIRNTEAFF
CDR3 DNA: TGTGCCAGCAGTCCGATAAGGAACACTGAAGCTTTCTTT

D gene: .
V gene: TRBV7-9
clone size: .
J gene: TRBJ1-4
CDR3 protein: CASSLAHRGTNEKLFF
CDR3 DNA: TGTGCCAGCAGCTTAGCGCATAGGGGGACTAATGAAAAACTGTTTTTT

D gene: .
V gene: TRBV19
clone size: once
J gene: TRBJ2-6
CDR3 protein: CASSIPWQAGANVLTF
CDR3 DNA: TGTGCCAGTAGTATTCCGTGGCAGGCTGGGGCCAACGTCCTGACTTTC

D gene: TRBD1
V gene: TRBV13
clone size: .
J gene: TRBJ2-7
CDR3 protein: CASSLAGQGDYEQYF
CDR3 DNA: TGTGCCAGCAGCTTAGCAGGACAGGGGGACTACGAGCAGTACTTC

D gene: TRBD1
V gene: TRBV7-6
clone size: few
J gene: TRBJ1-5
CDR3 protein: CASSWDSSSNQPQHF
CDR3 DNA: TGTGCCAGCAGCTGGGACAGTTCAAGCAATCAGCCCCAGCATTTT

D gene: TRBD1
V gene: TRBV4-1
clone size: .
J gene: TRBJ1-4
CDR3 protein: CASRDQGAGEKLFF
CDR3 DNA: TGCGCCAGCAGGGACCAGGGGGCCGGTGAAAAACTGTTTTTT

D gene: .
V gene: TRBV7-3
clone size: few
J gene: TRBJ1-5
CDR3 protein: CASSRSYGVGQPQHF
CDR3 DNA: TGTGCCAGCAGTCGATCGTACGGTGTAGGGCAGCCCCAGCATTTT

D gene: TRBD1
V gene: TRBV29-1
clone size: .
J gene: TRBJ2-2
CDR3 protein: CSVCGTGQNTGELFF
CDR3 DNA: TGCAGCGTCTGCGGGACAGGGCAGAACACCGGGGAGCTGTTTTTT

D gene: .
V gene: TRBV28
clone size: .
J gene: TRBJ1-1
CDR3 protein: CASSLYSDFNTEAFF
CDR3 DNA: TGTGCCAGCAGTTTATATTCTGATTTTAACACTGAAGCTTTCTTT

D gene: TRBD2
V gene: TRBV28
clone size: .
J gene: TRBJ2-3
CDR3 protein: CASSGGEVREESADTQYF
CDR3 DNA: TGTGCCAGCAGTGGGGGGGAGGTGCGGGAAGAATCGGCAGATACGCAGTATTTT

D gene: .
V gene: TRBV6-2/TRBV6-3
clone size: once
J gene: TRBJ2-1
CDR3 protein: CASSYPPGIEQFF
CDR3 DNA: TGTGCCAGCAGTTACCCGCCGGGAATTGAGCAGTTCTTC

D gene: .
V gene: TRBV5-6
clone size: .
J gene: TRBJ1-2
CDR3 protein: CASQQDSLGGYTF
CDR3 DNA: TGTGCCAGCCAGCAGGACTCTCTAGGGGGCTACACCTTC

D gene: .
V gene: TRBV28
clone size: once
J gene: TRBJ2-4
CDR3 protein: CASSYQAVGKNIQYF
CDR3 DNA: TGTGCCAGCAGCTACCAGGCGGTTGGCAAAAACATTCAGTACTTC

D gene: .
V gene: TRBV19
clone size: .
J gene: TRBJ1-1
CDR3 protein: CASSIGGSEAFF
CDR3 DNA: TGTGCCAGTAGTATAGGGGGCTCTGAAGCTTTCTTT

D gene: TRBD1
V gene: TRBV29-1
clone size: .
J gene: TRBJ1-1
CDR3 protein: CSVQGGQNTEAFF
CDR3 DNA: TGCAGCGTTCAGGGGGGGCAGAACACCGAAGCTTTCTTT

D gene: .
V gene: TRBV20-1
clone size: .
J gene: TRBJ2-5
CDR3 protein: CSARRAAEETQYF
CDR3 DNA: TGCAGTGCTAGAAGGGCAGCCGAAGAGACCCAGTACTTC

D gene: TRBD2
V gene: TRBV20-1
clone size: .
J gene: TRBJ2-1
CDR3 protein: CSASGLAGVSYNEQFF
CDR3 DNA: TGCAGTGCTAGCGGACTAGCGGGAGTATCCTACAATGAGCAGTTCTTC

D gene: .
V gene: TRBV7-9
clone size: .
J gene: TRBJ2-7
CDR3 protein: CASVRGSYYEQYF
CDR3 DNA: TGTGCCAGCGTCAGGGGATCGTATTACGAGCAGTACTTC

D gene: .
V gene: TRBV4-3
clone size: once
J gene: TRBJ2-7
CDR3 protein: CASSQASKGAYEQYF
CDR3 DNA: TGCGCCAGCAGTCAAGCCAGTAAGGGTGCCTACGAGCAGTACTTC

D gene: TRBD1
V gene: TRBV19
clone size: once
J gene: TRBJ1-1
CDR3 protein: CASTSGTGGSVTEAFF
CDR3 DNA: TGTGCCAGCACCTCCGGGACAGGGGGTTCGGTCACTGAAGCTTTCTTT

D gene: TRBD2
V gene: TRBV7-9
clone size: once
J gene: TRBJ2-3
CDR3 protein: CASSARTSRYTDTQYF
CDR3 DNA: TGTGCCAGCAGCGCCCGGACTAGCAGATACACAGATACGCAGTATTTT

D gene: .
V gene: TRBV3-1
clone size: .
J gene: TRBJ2-1
CDR3 protein: CASSQGWGAYNEQFF
CDR3 DNA: TGTGCCAGCAGCCAAGGCTGGGGGGCCTACAATGAGCAGTTCTTC

D gene: .
V gene: TRBV5-6
clone size: .
J gene: TRBJ1-4
CDR3 protein: CASSSRMDEKLFF
CDR3 DNA: TGTGCCAGCAGCTCCAGGATGGATGAAAAACTGTTTTTT

D gene: TRBD2
V gene: TRBV7-9
clone size: few
J gene: TRBJ2-7
CDR3 protein: CASSFGTSGSYEQYF
CDR3 DNA: TGTGCCAGCAGCTTCGGGACTAGCGGGAGCTACGAGCAGTACTTC

D gene: TRBD2
V gene: TRBV19
clone size: .
J gene: TRBJ2-2
CDR3 protein: CASTPGRGRNTGELFF
CDR3 DNA: TGTGCCAGTACCCCAGGGAGGGGACGGAACACCGGGGAGCTGTTTTTT

D gene: .
V gene: TRBV30
clone size: .
J gene: TRBJ2-3
CDR3 protein: CAWRPGRSTDTQYF
CDR3 DNA: TGTGCCTGGAGACCGGGACGGAGCACAGATACGCAGTATTTT

D gene: .
V gene: TRBV30
clone size: .
J gene: TRBJ2-6
CDR3 protein: CAWTLGVGANVLTF
CDR3 DNA: TGTGCCTGGACCCTGGGGGTCGGGGCCAACGTCCTGACTTTC

D gene: .
V gene: TRBV6-2/TRBV6-3
clone size: .
J gene: TRBJ1-2
CDR3 protein: CASTKLGASGYTF
CDR3 DNA: TGTGCCAGCACCAAACTTGGAGCTAGTGGCTACACCTTC

D gene: .
V gene: TRBV18
clone size: .
J gene: TRBJ2-2
CDR3 protein: CASSPQARNTGELFF
CDR3 DNA: TGTGCCAGCTCACCACAGGCGAGGAACACCGGGGAGCTGTTTTTT